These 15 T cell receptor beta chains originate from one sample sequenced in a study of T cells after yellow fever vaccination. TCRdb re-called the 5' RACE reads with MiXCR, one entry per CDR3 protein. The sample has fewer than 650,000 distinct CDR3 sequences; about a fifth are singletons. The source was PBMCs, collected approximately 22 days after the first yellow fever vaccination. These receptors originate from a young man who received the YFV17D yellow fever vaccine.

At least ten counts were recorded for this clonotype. This chain's CDR3 is CASSQDRGTNTGELFF. The CDR3 bases are TGCGCCAGCAGCCAAGATCGAGGGACTAACACCGGGGAGCTGTTTTTT. The rearrangement uses TRBV4-3 and TRBJ2-2, with D possibly matching TRBD2 (6 bases). The V end was cut by 0 bases, the J end by 2 bases, with 10 bases between. The CDR3 is made up of 16 amino acids. The germline gives CDR1 LGHNA, CDR2 YSLEER.

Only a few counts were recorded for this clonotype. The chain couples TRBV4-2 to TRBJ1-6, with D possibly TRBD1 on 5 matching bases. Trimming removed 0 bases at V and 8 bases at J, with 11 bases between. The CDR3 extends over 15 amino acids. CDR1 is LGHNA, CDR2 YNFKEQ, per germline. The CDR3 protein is CASSQEPGLDSPLHF. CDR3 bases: TGTGCCAGCAGCCAAGAACCGGGACTGGATTCACCCCTCCACTTT.

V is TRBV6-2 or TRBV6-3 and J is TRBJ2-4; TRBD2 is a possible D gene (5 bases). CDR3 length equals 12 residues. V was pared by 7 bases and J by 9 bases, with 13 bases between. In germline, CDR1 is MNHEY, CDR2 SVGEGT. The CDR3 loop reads CASKWYGGIQYF. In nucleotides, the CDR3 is TGTGCCAGCAAGTGGTATGGAGGCATTCAGTACTTC.

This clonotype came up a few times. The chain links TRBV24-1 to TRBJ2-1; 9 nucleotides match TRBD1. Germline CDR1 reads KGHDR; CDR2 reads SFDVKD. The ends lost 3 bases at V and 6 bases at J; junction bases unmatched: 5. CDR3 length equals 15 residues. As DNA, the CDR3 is TGTGCCACCAGTGATATGGGACAGGGTACCAATGAGCAGTTCTTC. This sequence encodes CATSDMGQGTNEQFF.

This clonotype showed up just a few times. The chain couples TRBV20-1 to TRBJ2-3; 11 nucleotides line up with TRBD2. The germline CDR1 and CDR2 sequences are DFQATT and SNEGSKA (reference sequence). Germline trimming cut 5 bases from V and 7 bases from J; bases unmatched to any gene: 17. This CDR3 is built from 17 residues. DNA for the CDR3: TGCAGTGCTTCCCCTTTGACTAGCGGGGTCCCAGGGAATACGCAGTATTTT. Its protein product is CSASPLTSGVPGNTQYF.

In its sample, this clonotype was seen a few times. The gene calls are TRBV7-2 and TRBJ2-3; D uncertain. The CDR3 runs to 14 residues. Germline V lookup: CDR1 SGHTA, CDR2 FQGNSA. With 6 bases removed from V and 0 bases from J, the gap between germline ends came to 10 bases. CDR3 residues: CASSRQSSTDTQYF. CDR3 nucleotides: TGTGCCAGCAGTCGGCAGTCTAGCACAGATACGCAGTATTTT.

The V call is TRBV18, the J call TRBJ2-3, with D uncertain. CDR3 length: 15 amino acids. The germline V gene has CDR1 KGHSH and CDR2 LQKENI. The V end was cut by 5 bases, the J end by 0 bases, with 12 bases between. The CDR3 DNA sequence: TGTGCCAGCTCAACCCCCGGAGCTAGCACAGATACGCAGTATTTT. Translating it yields CASSTPGASTDTQYF.

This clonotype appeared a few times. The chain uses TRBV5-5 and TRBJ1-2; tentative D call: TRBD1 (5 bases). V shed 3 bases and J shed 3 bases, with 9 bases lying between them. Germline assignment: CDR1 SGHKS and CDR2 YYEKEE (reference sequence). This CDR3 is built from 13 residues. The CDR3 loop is CASSSDKHYGYTF. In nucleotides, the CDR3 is TGTGCCAGCAGCTCGGACAAGCACTATGGCTACACCTTC.

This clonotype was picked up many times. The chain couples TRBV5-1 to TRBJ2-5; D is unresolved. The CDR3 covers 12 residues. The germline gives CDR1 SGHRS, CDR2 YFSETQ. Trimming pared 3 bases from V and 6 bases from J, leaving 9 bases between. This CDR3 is CASSSNFQTQYF. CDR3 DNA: TGCGCCAGCAGCTCAAACTTCCAGACCCAGTACTTC.

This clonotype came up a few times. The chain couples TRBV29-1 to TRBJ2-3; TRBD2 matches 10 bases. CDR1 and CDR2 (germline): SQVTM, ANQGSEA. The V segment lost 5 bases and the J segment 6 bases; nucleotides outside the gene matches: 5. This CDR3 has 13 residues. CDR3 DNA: TGCAGCGTTTTTAGCGGGGGGTATGATACGCAGTATTTT. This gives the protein CSVFSGGYDTQYF.

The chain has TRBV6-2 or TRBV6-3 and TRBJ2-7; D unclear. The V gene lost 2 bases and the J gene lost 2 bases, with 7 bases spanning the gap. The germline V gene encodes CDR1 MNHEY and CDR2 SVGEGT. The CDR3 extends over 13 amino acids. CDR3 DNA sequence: TGTGCCAGCAGTTACGCCAGTCCCTACGAGCAGTACTTC. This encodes CASSYASPYEQYF.

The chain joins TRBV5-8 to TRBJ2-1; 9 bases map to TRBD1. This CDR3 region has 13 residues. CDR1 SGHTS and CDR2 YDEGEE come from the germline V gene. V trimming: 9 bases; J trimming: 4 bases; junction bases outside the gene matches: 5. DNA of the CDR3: TGTGCCACGGGACAGGGTGTTTACAATGAGCAGTTCTTC. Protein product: CATGQGVYNEQFF.

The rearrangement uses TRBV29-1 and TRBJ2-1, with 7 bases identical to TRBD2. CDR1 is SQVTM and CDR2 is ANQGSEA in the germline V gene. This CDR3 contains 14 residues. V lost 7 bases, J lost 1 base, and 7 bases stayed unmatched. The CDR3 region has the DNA TGCAGCGGGCGGGAGTCGGTTTCCTACAATGAGCAGTTCTTC. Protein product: CSGRESVSYNEQFF.

The CDR3 sequence: CASSPTRGTEAFF. CDR3 bases: TGTGCCAGCAGCCCCACCCGGGGCACTGAAGCTTTCTTT. The chain couples TRBV7-2 to TRBJ1-1; D is undetermined. The CDR3 is made up of 13 amino acids. Trimming removed 5 bases at V and 4 bases at J, with 11 bases between. Germline assignment: CDR1 SGHTA and CDR2 FQGNSA.

CDR3 DNA sequence: TGTGCCAGCAGCTTTCAGGGGGCAAACATTCAGTACTTC. Protein: CASSFQGANIQYF. The chain combines TRBV11-1 with TRBJ2-4, with 8 bases matching TRBD1. Looked up from germline, CDR1 is SGHAT and CDR2 is FQDESV (reference sequence). The CDR3 consists of 13 residues. J gave up 6 bases and V 3 bases, and 1 base lay outside the gene matches.